Below, one TCR beta chain is given with its context. This entry is derived from a study of glioma-infiltrating T cells after dendritic cell vaccination. Overall study: Autologous tumor lysate was loaded overnight onto monocyte-derived dendritic cells grown seven days with IL-4 and GM-CSF.

Sequenced by immunoSEQ multiplex PCR; TCRdb stores in-frame clones only, minus some. In the table there are roughly 82,000 clones, 70% to 90% of which are singletons. CDR1 and CDR2 (germline): SGHDT, YYEEEE. V was trimmed by 0 bases and J by 4 bases, leaving 17 bases between them. The CDR3 covers 16 residues. Selection required adequate fresh-frozen tumor tissue plus more than two years' survival data. No glioblastoma patient carried an isocitrate dehydrogenase mutation. The receptor was derived from a human donor with glioblastoma. The chain couples TRBV5-6 to TRBJ2-7, with D possibly matching TRBD2 (5 bases). This material consisted of blood, taken before dendritic cell vaccination. The CDR3 DNA reads as TGTGCCAGCAGCTTGGATTGGACTGCTTCCAATTACGAGCAGTACTTC. Its translation: CASSLDWTASNYEQYF. Combining the CDR3 with reference TRBV5-6 and TRBJ2-7 gives the whole variable domain DAGVTQSPTHLIKTRGQQVTLRCSPKSGHDTVSWYQQALGQGPQFIFQYYEEEERQRGNFPDRFSGHQFPNYSSELNVNALLLGDSALYLCASSLDWTASNYEQYFGPGTRLTVT.